The following is a T cell receptor (beta chain) sequence with its context. The method was immunoSEQ multiplex PCR; TCRdb's version includes in-frame clones alone and lacks a portion of them. This table holds about 220,000 clones, roughly 84% found once. These data originate in a study of blood T cell repertoires in COVID-19. This CDR3 has 16 amino acids. Trimming shortened V by 4 bases and J by 0 bases, and 13 bases separated the two germline ends. Per germline, CDR1 MNHEY and CDR2 SVGAGI. The J gene is TRBJ1-5, the V gene TRBV6-5; D possibly corresponds to TRBD1 (5 bases). The sample taken for sequencing was peripheral blood. The clonotype was recovered from a woman older than 75 with acute or convalescent COVID-19. CDR3 loop: CASSSLSGYSNQPQHF. Written as DNA, the CDR3 is TGTGCCAGCAGTTCTCTGTCAGGGTATAGCAATCAGCCCCAGCATTTT.